This TCR beta chain was obtained from a study of blood T cell repertoires in COVID-19. Study background: Spain, Italy and the United States supplied samples that represented acute and convalescent COVID-19. In each case, the material was cDNA or gDNA derived from T cells, B-cell-depleted T cells, or PBMCs.

Points on this clone: Other nucleotide sequences from this sample produce the same CDR3.

Followed longitudinally, the Seattle patients had been enrolled during active infection. Germline V gives CDR1 SGHRS, CDR2 YFSETQ. The trim removed 4 bases at V and 7 bases at J, leaving 2 bases unmatched. The CDR3 is 14 residues long. Authors' methods: It was from reference gene primer amplification that nucleated cell counts were estimated. Data came from immunoSEQ multiplex PCR; TCRdb stores just in-frame clones and leaves some out. V and J calls and clone size are given by that table; D and trimming were obtained from the DNA. Altogether 100,000 to 150,000 clones are present, approximately 85% being singletons, with the ten largest covering approximately 17%.

The source is a young man with COVID-19, enrolled during active disease. The V call is TRBV5-1, the J call TRBJ1-6; 10 bases agree with TRBD1. The material sequenced was peripheral blood. CDR3 sequence: CASSPGQGNSPLHF. As DNA, the CDR3 is TGCGCCAGCAGCCCGGGACAGGGGAATTCACCCCTCCACTTT. The whole variable domain, filled in from reference TRBV5-1 and TRBJ1-6, reads KAGVTQTPRYLIKTRGQQVTLSCSPISGHRSVSWYQQTPGQGLQFLFEYFSETQRNKGNFPGRFSGRQFSNSRSEMNVSTLELGDSALYLCASSPGQGNSPLHFGNGTRLTVT.